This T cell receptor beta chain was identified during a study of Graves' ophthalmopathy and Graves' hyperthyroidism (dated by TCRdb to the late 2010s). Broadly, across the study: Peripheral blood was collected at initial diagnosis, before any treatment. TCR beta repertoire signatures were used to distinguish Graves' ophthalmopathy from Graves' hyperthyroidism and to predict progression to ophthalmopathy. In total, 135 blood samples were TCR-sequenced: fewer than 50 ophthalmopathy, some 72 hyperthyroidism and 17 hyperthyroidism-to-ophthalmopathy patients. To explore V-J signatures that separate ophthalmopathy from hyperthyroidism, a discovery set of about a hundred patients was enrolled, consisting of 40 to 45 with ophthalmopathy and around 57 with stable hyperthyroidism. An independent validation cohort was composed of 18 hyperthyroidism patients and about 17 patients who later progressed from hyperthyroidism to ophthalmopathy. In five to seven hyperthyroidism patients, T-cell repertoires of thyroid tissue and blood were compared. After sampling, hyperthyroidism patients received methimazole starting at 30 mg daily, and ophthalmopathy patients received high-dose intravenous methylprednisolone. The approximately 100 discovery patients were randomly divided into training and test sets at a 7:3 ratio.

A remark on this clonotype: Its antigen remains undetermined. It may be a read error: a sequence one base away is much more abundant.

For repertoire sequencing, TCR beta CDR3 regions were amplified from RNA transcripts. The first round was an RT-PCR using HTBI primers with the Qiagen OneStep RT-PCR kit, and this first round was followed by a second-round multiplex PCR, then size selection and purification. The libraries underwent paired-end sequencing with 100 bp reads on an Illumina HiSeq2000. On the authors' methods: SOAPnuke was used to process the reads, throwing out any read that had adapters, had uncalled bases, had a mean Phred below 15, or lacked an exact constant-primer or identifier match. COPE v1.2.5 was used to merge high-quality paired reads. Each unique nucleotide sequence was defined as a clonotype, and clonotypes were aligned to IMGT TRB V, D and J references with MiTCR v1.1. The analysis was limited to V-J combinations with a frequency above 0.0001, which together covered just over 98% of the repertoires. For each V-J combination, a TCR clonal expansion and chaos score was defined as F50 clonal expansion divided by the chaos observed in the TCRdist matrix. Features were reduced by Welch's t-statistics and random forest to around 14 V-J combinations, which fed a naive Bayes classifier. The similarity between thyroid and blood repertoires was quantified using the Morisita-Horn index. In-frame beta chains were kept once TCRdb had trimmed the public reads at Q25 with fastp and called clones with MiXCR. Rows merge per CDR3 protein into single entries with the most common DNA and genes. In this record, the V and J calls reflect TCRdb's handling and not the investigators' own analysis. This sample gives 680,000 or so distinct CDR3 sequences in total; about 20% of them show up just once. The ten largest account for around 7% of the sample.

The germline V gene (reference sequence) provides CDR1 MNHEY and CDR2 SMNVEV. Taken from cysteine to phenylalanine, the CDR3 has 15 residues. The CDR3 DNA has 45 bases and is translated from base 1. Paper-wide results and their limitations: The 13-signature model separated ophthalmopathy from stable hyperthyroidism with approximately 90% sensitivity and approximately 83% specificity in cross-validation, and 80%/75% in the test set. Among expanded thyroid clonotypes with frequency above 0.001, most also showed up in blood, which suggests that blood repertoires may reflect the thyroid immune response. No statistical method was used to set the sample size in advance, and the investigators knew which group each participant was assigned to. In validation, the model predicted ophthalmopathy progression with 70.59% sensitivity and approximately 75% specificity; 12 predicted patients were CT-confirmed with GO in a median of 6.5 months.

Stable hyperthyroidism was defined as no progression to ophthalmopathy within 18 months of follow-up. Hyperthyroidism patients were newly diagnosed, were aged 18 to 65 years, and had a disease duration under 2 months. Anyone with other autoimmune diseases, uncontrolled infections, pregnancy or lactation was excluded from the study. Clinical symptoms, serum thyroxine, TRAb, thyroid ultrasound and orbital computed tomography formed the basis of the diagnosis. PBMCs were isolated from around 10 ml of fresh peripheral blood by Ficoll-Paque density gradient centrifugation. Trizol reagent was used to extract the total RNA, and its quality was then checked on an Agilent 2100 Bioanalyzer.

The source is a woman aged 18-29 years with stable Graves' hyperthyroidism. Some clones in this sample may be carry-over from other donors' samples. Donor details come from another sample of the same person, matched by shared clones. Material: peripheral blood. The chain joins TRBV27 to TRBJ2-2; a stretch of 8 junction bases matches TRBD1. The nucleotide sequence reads TGTGCCAGCAAACAGGGGGGCGGATACACCGGGGAGCTGTGTTTT. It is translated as CASKQGGGYTGELCF.